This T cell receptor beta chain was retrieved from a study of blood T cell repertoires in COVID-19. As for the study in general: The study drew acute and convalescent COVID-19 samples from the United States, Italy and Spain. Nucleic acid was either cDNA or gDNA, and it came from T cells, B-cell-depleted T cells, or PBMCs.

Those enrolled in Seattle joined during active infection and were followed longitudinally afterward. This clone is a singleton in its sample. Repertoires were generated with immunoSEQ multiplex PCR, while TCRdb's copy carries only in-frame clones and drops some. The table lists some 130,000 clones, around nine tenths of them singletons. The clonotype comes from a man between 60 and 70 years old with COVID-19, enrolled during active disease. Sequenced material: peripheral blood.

DNA of the CDR3: TGTGCCAGCAAACGTAGCGGTCTTGAGCAGTTCTTC. Translating it yields CASKRSGLEQFF. This sequence joins TRBV2 and TRBJ2-1; D may be TRBD2 (6 bases). The ends were cut back, 7 bases at V and 9 bases at J, with 13 bases in the middle. CDR1 is SNHLY, CDR2 FYNNEI, per germline. The CDR3 has 12 residues.